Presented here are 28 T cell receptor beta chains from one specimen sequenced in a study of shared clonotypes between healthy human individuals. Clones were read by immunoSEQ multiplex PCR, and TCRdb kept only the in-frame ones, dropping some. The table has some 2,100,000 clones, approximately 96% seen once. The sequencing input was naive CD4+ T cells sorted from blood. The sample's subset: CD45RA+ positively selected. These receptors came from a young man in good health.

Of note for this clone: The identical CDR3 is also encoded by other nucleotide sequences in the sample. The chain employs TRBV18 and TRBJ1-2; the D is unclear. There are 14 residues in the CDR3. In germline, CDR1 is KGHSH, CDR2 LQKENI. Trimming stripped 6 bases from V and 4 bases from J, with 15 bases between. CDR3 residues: CASSPDRGSYGYTF. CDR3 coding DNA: TGTGCCAGCTCTCCCGATCGGGGAAGCTATGGCTACACCTTC.

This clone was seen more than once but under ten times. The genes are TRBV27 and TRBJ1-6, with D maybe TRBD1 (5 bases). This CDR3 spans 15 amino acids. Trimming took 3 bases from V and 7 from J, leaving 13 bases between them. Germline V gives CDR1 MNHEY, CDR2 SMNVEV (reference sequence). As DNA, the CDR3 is TGTGCCAGCAGTTTGGAAGGGGTTAACAATTCACCCCTCCACTTT. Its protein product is CASSLEGVNNSPLHF.

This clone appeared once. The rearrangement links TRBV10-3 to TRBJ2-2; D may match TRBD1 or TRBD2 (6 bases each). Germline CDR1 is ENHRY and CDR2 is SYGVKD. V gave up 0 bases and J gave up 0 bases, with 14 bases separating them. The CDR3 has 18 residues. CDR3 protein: CAISESRGRVANTGELFF. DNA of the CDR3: TGTGCCATCAGTGAGTCTCGGGGGCGGGTCGCGAACACCGGGGAGCTGTTTTTT.

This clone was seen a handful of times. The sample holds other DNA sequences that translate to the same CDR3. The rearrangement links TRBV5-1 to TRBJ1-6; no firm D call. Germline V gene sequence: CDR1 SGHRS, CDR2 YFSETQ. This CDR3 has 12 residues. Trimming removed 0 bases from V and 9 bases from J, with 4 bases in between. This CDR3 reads CASSLDGSPLHF. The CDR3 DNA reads TGCGCCAGCAGCTTGGACGGTTCACCCCTCCACTTT.

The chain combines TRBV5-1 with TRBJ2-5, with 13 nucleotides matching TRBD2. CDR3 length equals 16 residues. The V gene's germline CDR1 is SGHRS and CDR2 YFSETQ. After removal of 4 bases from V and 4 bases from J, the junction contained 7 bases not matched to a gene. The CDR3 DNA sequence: TGCGCCAGCAGCGATCCGGGACTAGCGGGGATAGAGACCCAGTACTTC. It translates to CASSDPGLAGIETQYF. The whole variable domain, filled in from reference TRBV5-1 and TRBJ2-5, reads KAGVTQTPRYLIKTRGQQVTLSCSPISGHRSVSWYQQTPGQGLQFLFEYFSETQRNKGNFPGRFSGRQFSNSRSEMNVSTLELGDSALYLCASSDPGLAGIETQYFGPGTRLLVL.

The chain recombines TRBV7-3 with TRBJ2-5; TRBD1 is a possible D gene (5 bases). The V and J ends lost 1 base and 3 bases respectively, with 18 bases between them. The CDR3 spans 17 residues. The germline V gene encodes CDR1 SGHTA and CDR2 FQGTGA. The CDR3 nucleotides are TGTGCCAGCAGCTTAAGCCCCAGGGTTGGGTCGAAAGAGACCCAGTACTTC. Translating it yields CASSLSPRVGSKETQYF.

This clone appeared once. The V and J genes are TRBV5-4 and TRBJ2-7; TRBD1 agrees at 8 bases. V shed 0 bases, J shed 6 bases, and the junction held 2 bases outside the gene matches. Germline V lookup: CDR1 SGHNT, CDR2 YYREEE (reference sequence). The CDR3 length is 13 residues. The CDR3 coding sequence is TGTGCCAGCAGCTTGGGGACAGGGAGCGAGCAGTACTTC. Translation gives CASSLGTGSEQYF.

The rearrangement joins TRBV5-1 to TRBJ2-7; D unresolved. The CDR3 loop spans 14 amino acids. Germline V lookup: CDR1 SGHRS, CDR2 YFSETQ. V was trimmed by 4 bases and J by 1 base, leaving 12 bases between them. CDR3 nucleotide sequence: TGCGCCAGCAGCCCCCGACTGAATTCCTACGAGCAGTACTTC. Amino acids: CASSPRLNSYEQYF.

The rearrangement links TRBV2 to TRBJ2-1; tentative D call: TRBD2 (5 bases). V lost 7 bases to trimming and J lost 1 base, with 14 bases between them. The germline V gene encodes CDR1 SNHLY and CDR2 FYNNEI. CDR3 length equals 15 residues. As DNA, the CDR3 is TGTGCCAGCACCAGCGGCGGCGGTTCCTACAATGAGCAGTTCTTC. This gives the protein CASTSGGGSYNEQFF. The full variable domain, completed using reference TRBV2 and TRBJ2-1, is EPEVTQTPSHQVTQMGQEVILRCVPISNHLYFYWYRQILGQKVEFLVSFYNNEISEKSEIFDDQFSVERPDGSNFTLKIRSTKLEDSAMYFCASTSGGGSYNEQFFGPGTRLTVL.

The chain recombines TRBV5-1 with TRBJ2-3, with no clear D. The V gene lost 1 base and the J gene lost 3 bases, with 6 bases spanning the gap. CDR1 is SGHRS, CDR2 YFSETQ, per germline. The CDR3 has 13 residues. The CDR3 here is CASSLFMTDTQYF. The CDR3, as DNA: TGCGCCAGCAGCTTGTTTATGACAGATACGCAGTATTTT.

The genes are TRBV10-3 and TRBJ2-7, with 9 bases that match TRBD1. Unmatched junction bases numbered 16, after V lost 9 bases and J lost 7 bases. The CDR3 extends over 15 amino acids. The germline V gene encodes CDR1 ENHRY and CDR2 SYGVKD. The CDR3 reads CAIGQGLSAAREQYF. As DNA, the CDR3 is TGTGCCATTGGACAGGGGTTATCCGCCGCGCGGGAGCAGTACTTC.

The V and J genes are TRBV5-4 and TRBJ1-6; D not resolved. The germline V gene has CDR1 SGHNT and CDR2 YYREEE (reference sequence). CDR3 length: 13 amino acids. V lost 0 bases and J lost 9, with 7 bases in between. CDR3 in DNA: TGTGCCAGCAGCTTGGACGGCCCTTCACCCCTCCACTTT. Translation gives CASSLDGPSPLHF.

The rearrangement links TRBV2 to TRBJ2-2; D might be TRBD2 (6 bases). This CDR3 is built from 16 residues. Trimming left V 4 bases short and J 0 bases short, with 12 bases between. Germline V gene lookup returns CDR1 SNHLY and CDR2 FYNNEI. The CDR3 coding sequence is TGTGCCAGCAGTGTTAGCGGACAAGCGAACACCGGGGAGCTGTTTTTT. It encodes CASSVSGQANTGELFF.

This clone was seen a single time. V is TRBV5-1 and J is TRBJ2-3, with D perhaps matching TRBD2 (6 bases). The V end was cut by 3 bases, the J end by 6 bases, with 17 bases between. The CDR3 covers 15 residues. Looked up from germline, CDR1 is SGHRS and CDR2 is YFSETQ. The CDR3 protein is CASSYGTVRADTQYF. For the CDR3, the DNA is TGCGCCAGCAGCTATGGGACTGTTCGGGCGGATACGCAGTATTTT.

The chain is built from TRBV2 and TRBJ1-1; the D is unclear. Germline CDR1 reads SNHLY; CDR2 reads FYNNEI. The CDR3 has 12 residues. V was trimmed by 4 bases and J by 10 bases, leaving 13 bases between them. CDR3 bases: TGTGCCAGCAGTGTATCAGGCCGGGGAGCTTTCTTT. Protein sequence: CASSVSGRGAFF. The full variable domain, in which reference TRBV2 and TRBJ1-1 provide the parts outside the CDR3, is EPEVTQTPSHQVTQMGQEVILRCVPISNHLYFYWYRQILGQKVEFLVSFYNNEISEKSEIFDDQFSVERPDGSNFTLKIRSTKLEDSAMYFCASSVSGRGAFFGQGTRLTVV.

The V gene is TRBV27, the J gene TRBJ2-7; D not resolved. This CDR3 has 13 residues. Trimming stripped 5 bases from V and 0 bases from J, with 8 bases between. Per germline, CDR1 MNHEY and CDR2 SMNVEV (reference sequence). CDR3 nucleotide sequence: TGTGCCAGCAGTCTAATGAGCTCCTACGAGCAGTACTTC. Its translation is CASSLMSSYEQYF.

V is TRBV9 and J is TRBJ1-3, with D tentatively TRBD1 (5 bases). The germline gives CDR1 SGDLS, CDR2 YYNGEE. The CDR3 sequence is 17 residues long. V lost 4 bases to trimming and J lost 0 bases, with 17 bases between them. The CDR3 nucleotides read TGTGCCAGCAGCCTCCAGGGAGGTCCCCGCTCTGGAAACACCATATATTTT. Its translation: CASSLQGGPRSGNTIYF.

The DNA for the CDR3 is TGTGCCTGGAACAGCGGGAGGGGCACAGATACGCAGTATTTT. Its translation: CAWNSGRGTDTQYF. This chain connects TRBV30 to TRBJ2-3, with 10 nucleotides matching TRBD2. The CDR3 length is 14 residues. The J segment lost 1 base and the V segment lost 4 bases, leaving 2 bases of the junction unmatched. Germline values: CDR1 GTSNPN, CDR2 SVGIG (reference sequence). Filled out from reference TRBV30 and TRBJ2-3, the complete variable domain reads SQTIHQWPATLVQPVGSPLSLECTVEGTSNPNLYWYRQAAGRGLQLLFYSVGIGQISSEVPQNLSASRPQDRQFILSSKKLLLSDSGFYLCAWNSGRGTDTQYFGPGTRLTVL.

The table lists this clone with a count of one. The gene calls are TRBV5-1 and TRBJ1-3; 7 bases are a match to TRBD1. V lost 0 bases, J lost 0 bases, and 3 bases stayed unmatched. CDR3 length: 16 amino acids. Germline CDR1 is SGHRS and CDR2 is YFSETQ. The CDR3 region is CASSLEGAHSGNTIYF. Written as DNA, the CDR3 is TGCGCCAGCAGCTTGGAGGGGGCCCACTCTGGAAACACCATATATTTT.

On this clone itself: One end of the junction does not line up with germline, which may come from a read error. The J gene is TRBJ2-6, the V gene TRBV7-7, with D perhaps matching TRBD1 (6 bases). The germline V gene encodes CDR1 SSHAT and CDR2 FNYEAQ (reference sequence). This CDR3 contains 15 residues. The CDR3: CASSPQGSGANVLTF. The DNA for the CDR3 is TGTGCTAGCAGCCCACAGGGCTCTGGGGCCAACGTCCTGACTTTC.

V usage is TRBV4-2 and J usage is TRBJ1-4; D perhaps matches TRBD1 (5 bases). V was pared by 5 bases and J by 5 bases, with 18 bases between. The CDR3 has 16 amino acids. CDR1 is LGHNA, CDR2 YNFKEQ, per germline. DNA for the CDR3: TGTGCCAGCAGCACGCAGATCACAGGCAGCAATGAAAAACTGTTTTTT. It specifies CASSTQITGSNEKLFF.

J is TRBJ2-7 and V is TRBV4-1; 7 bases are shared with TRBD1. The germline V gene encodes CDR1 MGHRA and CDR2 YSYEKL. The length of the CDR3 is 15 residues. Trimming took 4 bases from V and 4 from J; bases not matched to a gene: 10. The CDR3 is CASSRATGVEYEQYF. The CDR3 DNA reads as TGCGCCAGCAGCCGGGCCACAGGGGTGGAGTACGAGCAGTACTTC.

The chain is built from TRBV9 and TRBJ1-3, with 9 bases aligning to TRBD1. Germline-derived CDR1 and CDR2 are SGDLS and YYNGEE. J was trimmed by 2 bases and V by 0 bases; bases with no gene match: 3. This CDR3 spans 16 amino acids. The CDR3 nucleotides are TGTGCCAGCAGCGTAGCTGGACAGGGGACTGGAAACACCATATATTTT. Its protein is CASSVAGQGTGNTIYF.

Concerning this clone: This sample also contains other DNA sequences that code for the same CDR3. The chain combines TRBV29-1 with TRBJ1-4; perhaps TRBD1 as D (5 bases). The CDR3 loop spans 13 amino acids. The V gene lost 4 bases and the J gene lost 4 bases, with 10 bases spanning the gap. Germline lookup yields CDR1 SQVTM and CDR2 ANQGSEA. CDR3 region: CSVGGRLNEKLFF. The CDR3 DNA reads TGCAGCGTTGGGGGACGGCTTAATGAAAAACTGTTTTTT. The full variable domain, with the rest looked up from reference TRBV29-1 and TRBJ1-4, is SAVISQKPSRDICQRGTSLTIQCQVDSQVTMMFWYRQQPGQSLTLIATANQGSEATYESGFVIDKFPISRPNLTFSTLTVSNMSPEDSSIYLCSVGGRLNEKLFFGSGTQLSVL.

This CDR3 is CASQGGRAETQYF. The CDR3 DNA follows: TGTGCCTCCCAGGGGGGCCGGGCAGAGACCCAGTACTTC. The chain combines TRBV30 with TRBJ2-5; D perhaps matches TRBD1 (7 bases). Trimming stripped 7 bases from V and 4 bases from J, with 16 bases between. The CDR3 covers 13 residues. CDR1 and CDR2 (germline): GTSNPN, SVGIG (reference sequence).

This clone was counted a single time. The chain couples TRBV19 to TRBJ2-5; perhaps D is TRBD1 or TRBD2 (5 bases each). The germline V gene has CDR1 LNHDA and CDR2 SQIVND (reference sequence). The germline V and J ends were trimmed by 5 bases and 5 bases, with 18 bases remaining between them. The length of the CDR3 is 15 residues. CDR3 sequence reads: CASSPGTNFRETQYF. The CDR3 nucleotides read TGTGCCAGTAGTCCTGGGACCAACTTTAGGGAGACCCAGTACTTC.

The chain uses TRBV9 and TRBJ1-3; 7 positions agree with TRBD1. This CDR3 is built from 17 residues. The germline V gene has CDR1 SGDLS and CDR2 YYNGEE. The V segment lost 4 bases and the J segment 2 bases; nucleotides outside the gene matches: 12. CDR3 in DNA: TGTGCCAGCAGCCAAACCCCAGGGGGACAAACTGGAAACACCATATATTTT. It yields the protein CASSQTPGGQTGNTIYF.

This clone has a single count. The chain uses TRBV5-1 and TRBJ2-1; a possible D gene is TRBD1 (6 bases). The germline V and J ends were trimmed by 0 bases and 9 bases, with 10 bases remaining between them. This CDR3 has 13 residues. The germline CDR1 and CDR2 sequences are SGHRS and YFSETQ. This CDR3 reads CASSLGQVAEQFF. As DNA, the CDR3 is TGCGCCAGCAGCTTGGGACAGGTTGCTGAGCAGTTCTTC.